These T cell receptor beta chains were read from a single sample in a study of T cell responses to AZD1222 COVID-19 vaccine. Only in-frame clones appear in the TCRdb table, and some are missing; sequencing was by immunoSEQ multiplex PCR. Found here are approximately 92,000 clones, approximately 90% of them singletons; the top ten hold 7.5%. Sequences were derived from peripheral blood, sampled on day 0 of AZD1222 vaccination. Source of these receptors: an adult in good health. CDR3s leave out the opening cysteine and the closing phenylalanine or tryptophan. The order of the fields is V gene, J gene, CDR3 protein.

v_gene: TRBV2; j_gene: TRBJ1-5; CDR3aa: ASKLDRDAYSNQPQH
v_gene: TRBV9; j_gene: TRBJ1-6; CDR3aa: ASSVAGQGDNSPLH
v_gene: TRBV5-1; j_gene: TRBJ2-1; CDR3aa: ASSFAEGSEQF
v_gene: TRBV4-2; j_gene: TRBJ2-1; CDR3aa: ASSQVPSVEVHNEQF
v_gene: TRBV4-2; j_gene: TRBJ2-3; CDR3aa: ASSMNYGISAAGGTDTQY
v_gene: TRBV5-4; j_gene: TRBJ1-1; CDR3aa: ASSLPVGPNTEAF
v_gene: TRBV15; j_gene: TRBJ2-7; CDR3aa: ATSRVGEGYEQY
v_gene: TRBV5-1; j_gene: TRBJ2-7; CDR3aa: ASRPGGVYEQY
v_gene: TRBV27; j_gene: TRBJ2-1; CDR3aa: ASSFSGSPYNEQF
v_gene: TRBV5-4; j_gene: TRBJ1-4; CDR3aa: ASRRDRGATNEKLF
v_gene: TRBV18; j_gene: TRBJ1-3; CDR3aa: ASSVQGNTGNTIY
v_gene: TRBV2; j_gene: TRBJ2-7; CDR3aa: ATATSPSHYEQY
v_gene: TRBV6-5; j_gene: TRBJ2-1; CDR3aa: ASRNLAGRAHEQF
v_gene: TRBV5-1; j_gene: TRBJ1-1; CDR3aa: ASRMGAEAF
v_gene: TRBV4-3; j_gene: TRBJ1-3; CDR3aa: ASSPESTLSGNTIY
v_gene: TRBV28; j_gene: TRBJ1-2; CDR3aa: ASSLATGPSYGYT
v_gene: TRBV5-1; j_gene: TRBJ2-5; CDR3aa: ASSFGDLGPQETQY
v_gene: TRBV4-3; j_gene: TRBJ1-2; CDR3aa: ASSPYSTGNYGYT
v_gene: TRBV4-2; j_gene: TRBJ2-7; CDR3aa: ASSQVYVEGNEQY
v_gene: TRBV5-1; j_gene: TRBJ2-3; CDR3aa: ASSLPRVGTDTQY
v_gene: TRBV5-1; j_gene: TRBJ1-5; CDR3aa: ASSPGTGGWEAQH
v_gene: TRBV7-3; j_gene: TRBJ2-1; CDR3aa: ASSPGLASDEQF
v_gene: TRBV28; j_gene: TRBJ2-3; CDR3aa: ASSSPWTSGRASADTQY
v_gene: TRBV19; j_gene: TRBJ1-5; CDR3aa: ASSILGASQPQH
v_gene: TRBV5-1; j_gene: TRBJ2-5; CDR3aa: ASSLMTSGNEETQY
v_gene: TRBV19; j_gene: TRBJ2-3; CDR3aa: ASSIGRGGAADTQY
v_gene: TRBV6-4; j_gene: TRBJ1-6; CDR3aa: ASSDHENSPLH
v_gene: TRBV6-1; j_gene: TRBJ1-2; CDR3aa: ASSEWGTGNNYGYT
v_gene: TRBV7-2; j_gene: TRBJ2-1; CDR3aa: ASSSDRYNEQF
v_gene: TRBV30; j_gene: TRBJ1-5; CDR3aa: AWSHDSNQPQH
v_gene: TRBV20-1; j_gene: TRBJ2-1; CDR3aa: SANRVDEQF
v_gene: TRBV29-1; j_gene: TRBJ2-7; CDR3aa: SVLGHTNPYEQY
v_gene: TRBV28; j_gene: TRBJ1-4; CDR3aa: ASRRGGTNEKLF
v_gene: TRBV7-8; j_gene: TRBJ1-1; CDR3aa: ASSRGPSGIMNTEAF
v_gene: TRBV5-4; j_gene: TRBJ1-3; CDR3aa: ASRGIDRGLDTIY
v_gene: TRBV28; j_gene: TRBJ1-5; CDR3aa: ASSYPGGKQPQH
v_gene: TRBV12-5; j_gene: TRBJ2-7; CDR3aa: ASGRDRAYEQY
v_gene: TRBV6-5; j_gene: TRBJ2-3; CDR3aa: ASSYSGLFTDTQY
v_gene: TRBV2; j_gene: TRBJ1-3; CDR3aa: ASSEGQSVSGNTIY
v_gene: TRBV19; j_gene: TRBJ2-7; CDR3aa: ATRGSSVYEQY
v_gene: TRBV3-1/TRBV3-2; j_gene: TRBJ1-2; CDR3aa: ASSQSAQLRNYGYT
v_gene: TRBV29-1; j_gene: TRBJ1-1; CDR3aa: SVEEGVSGPTEAF
v_gene: TRBV5-5; j_gene: TRBJ2-3; CDR3aa: ASSPAWIFGDTQY
v_gene: TRBV9; j_gene: TRBJ2-3; CDR3aa: ASSVPLGGGATDTQY
v_gene: TRBV19; j_gene: TRBJ2-1; CDR3aa: ASSISGNNEQF
v_gene: TRBV7-2; j_gene: TRBJ1-2; CDR3aa: ASSFDERYGYT
v_gene: TRBV19; j_gene: TRBJ1-1; CDR3aa: ASSIRSTNEAF
v_gene: TRBV19; j_gene: TRBJ2-7; CDR3aa: ASSIWGYEQY
v_gene: TRBV19; j_gene: TRBJ1-5; CDR3aa: ASSAPDGYNQPQH